This TCR beta chain was recovered during a study of T cell repertoires in cytomegalovirus infection. With respect to this clonotype: The antigen is undetermined.

Trimming stripped 9 bases from V and 3 bases from J, with 14 bases between. The CDR3 is 13 amino acids. Germline V gene data show CDR1 as SNHLY and CDR2 as FYNNEI. TCRdb used MiXCR to reprocess the reads, holding one entry per CDR3 protein. The repertoire holds around 71,000 distinct CDR3 sequences, with 20% as singletons. The TCR was taken from a human donor in good health (CMV status not recorded). Some clones in this sample may be carry-over from other donors' samples. The sample here was CD8+ T cells from cultured PBMCs, taken from culture after CMV antigen stimulation. The rearrangement joins TRBV2 to TRBJ1-2, with unresolved D. As DNA, the CDR3 is TGTGCCAGGGACTTCGCGGGAGACTATGGCTACACCTTC. Translation gives CARDFAGDYGYTF.